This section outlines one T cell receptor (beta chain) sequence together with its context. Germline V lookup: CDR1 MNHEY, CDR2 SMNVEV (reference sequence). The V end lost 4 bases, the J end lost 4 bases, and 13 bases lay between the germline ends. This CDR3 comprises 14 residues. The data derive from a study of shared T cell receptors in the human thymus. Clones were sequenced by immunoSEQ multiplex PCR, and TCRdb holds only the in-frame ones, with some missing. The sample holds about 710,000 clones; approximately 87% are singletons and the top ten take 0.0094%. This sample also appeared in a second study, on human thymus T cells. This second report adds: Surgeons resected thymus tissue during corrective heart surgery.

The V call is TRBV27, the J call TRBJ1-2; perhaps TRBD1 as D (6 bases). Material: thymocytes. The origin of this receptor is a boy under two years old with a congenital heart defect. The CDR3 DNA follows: TGTGCCAGCAGTTCCCAGGGGCCTCTCTATGGCTACACCTTC. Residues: CASSSQGPLYGYTF.